The rows below give T cell receptor beta chains drawn from one sample of a study of shared clonotypes between healthy human individuals. The table came from immunoSEQ multiplex PCR; TCRdb's copy has only in-frame clones and leaves some out. The sample shows 2 million to 2.5 million clones, approximately 90% of them seen only once. Sequencing was performed on naive CD4+ T cells from PBMCs. The origin of the receptors is a young man in good health. Some clones in this sample may be carry-over from other donors' samples. The CDR3 runs from the conserved cysteine through the conserved F or W. The D gene is left open where the match is weak. Some rows have no size entry. The others give once, few or many, or a class for an expanded clone.

v_call	j_call	d_call	clone_size	cdr3_nt	cdr3_aa
TRBV6-5	TRBJ2-1	TRBD2	NA	TGTGCCAGCAGCCGACTAGCGGGAGGGTACAATGAGCAGTTCTTC	CASSRLAGGYNEQFF
TRBV18	TRBJ2-2	NA	NA	TGTGCCAGCTCACCCTCCTTAACCAGCACCGGGGAGCTGTTTTTT	CASSPSLTSTGELFF
TRBV28	TRBJ1-5	NA	NA	TGTGCCAGCAGCCAAGGGTCGGGGGCCGGCAATCAGCCCCAGCATTTT	CASSQGSGAGNQPQHF
TRBV9	TRBJ2-5	TRBD2	NA	TGTGCCAGCAGCGTAAGCGGGAGTGAGACCCAGTACTTC	CASSVSGSETQYF
TRBV6-4	TRBJ2-2	TRBD1	NA	TGTGCCAGCAGGGAGATGGACAGGGGAGCAGGAGGGGAGCTGTTTTTT	CASREMDRGAGGELFF
TRBV19	TRBJ1-2	NA	NA	TGTGCCAGTAGTATAAGCGGGGGAGATGTCGGCTACACCTTC	CASSISGGDVGYTF
TRBV6-1	TRBJ1-3	NA	NA	TGTGCCAGCAGTCCCGGACTCTTCTCTGGAAACACCATATATTTT	CASSPGLFSGNTIYF
TRBV7-3	TRBJ1-1	NA	NA	TGTGCCAGCAGCCCCAGTGCATCAACCCGCGCTGAAGCTTTCTTT	CASSPSASTRAEAFF
TRBV9	TRBJ1-1	NA	NA	TGTGCCAGCAGCGTAGAGAGCAGTATACAAAACACTGAAGCTTTCTTT	CASSVESSIQNTEAFF
TRBV29-1	TRBJ2-3	TRBD1	once	TGCAGCACTCGACAGGGGTGGACAGATACGCAGTATTTT	CSTRQGWTDTQYF
TRBV11-2	TRBJ2-1	NA	NA	TGTGCCAGCAGCTTAGGTGCAGGGCACTACAATGAGCAGTTCTTC	CASSLGAGHYNEQFF
TRBV5-1	TRBJ2-1	TRBD2	NA	TGCGCCAGCACCCCAAATAGCGGGAGCTCCTACAATGAGCAGTTCTTC	CASTPNSGSSYNEQFF
TRBV5-1	TRBJ2-3	TRBD2	NA	TGCGCCAGCAGCTTGGCCGGGGGACTAAACACAGATACGCAGTATTTT	CASSLAGGLNTDTQYF
TRBV7-2	TRBJ1-1	NA	NA	TGTGCCAGCAGCTTACTGCTGGGGGGAGCTTTCTTT	CASSLLLGGAFF